These 14 T cell receptor beta chains were all obtained from the same sample, sequenced in a study of early T cells in non-severe SARS-CoV-2 infection. TCRdb re-derived calls from the 5' RACE reads in MiXCR, one entry per CDR3 protein. This table holds about 60,000 distinct CDR3 sequences, over 10% found once. Sequences were obtained from whole blood. These receptors came from an adult who was a healthcare worker with PCR-confirmed SARS-CoV-2 infection or an uninfected control (not recorded which).

The V and J genes are TRBV10-3 and TRBJ2-3, with D possibly being TRBD1 (6 bases). The length of the CDR3 is 18 residues. Trimming removed 5 bases from V and 0 bases from J, with 21 bases in between. Per germline, CDR1 ENHRY and CDR2 SYGVKD. The CDR3 DNA is TGTGCCATCAGTCCGGAAGGACAGTCATACCTTAGCACAGATACGCAGTATTTT. Translated, it gives CAISPEGQSYLSTDTQYF.

The chain combines TRBV2 with TRBJ1-2; 8 bases align to TRBD1. In germline, CDR1 is SNHLY, CDR2 FYNNEI. J gave up 3 bases and V 8 bases, and 2 bases lay outside the gene matches. The CDR3 is 12 amino acids. The CDR3 is CASGQGDYGYTF. CDR3 nucleotide sequence: TGTGCCAGCGGACAGGGCGACTATGGCTACACCTTC.

This clonotype was observed many times. The chain joins TRBV30 to TRBJ1-1, with TRBD1 matching over 10 bases. This CDR3 comprises 11 residues. Germline assignment: CDR1 GTSNPN and CDR2 SVGIG (reference sequence). V shed 5 bases, J shed 6 bases, and the junction held 0 bases outside the gene matches. For the CDR3, the DNA is TGTGCCTGGGGACAGGGGGCTGAAGCTTTCTTT. Its translation: CAWGQGAEAFF. Filled out from reference TRBV30 and TRBJ1-1, the complete variable domain reads SQTIHQWPATLVQPVGSPLSLECTVEGTSNPNLYWYRQAAGRGLQLLFYSVGIGQISSEVPQNLSASRPQDRQFILSSKKLLLSDSGFYLCAWGQGAEAFFGQGTRLTVV.

The table lists this clonotype with many counts. The chain carries TRBV11-2 and TRBJ2-5; D is tentatively TRBD1 or TRBD2 (5 bases each). V lost 1 base, J lost 1 base, and 10 bases lay in between. The CDR3 loop spans 15 amino acids. Germline CDR1 is SGHAT and CDR2 is FQNNGV. The CDR3 reads CASSLGPGTQETQYF. In nucleotides, the CDR3 is TGTGCCAGCAGCTTAGGACCGGGGACCCAAGAGACCCAGTACTTC.

The genes are TRBV27 and TRBJ2-3; TRBD2 matches at 12 bases. The CDR3 has 16 amino acids. The J segment lost 5 bases and the V segment lost 10 bases, leaving 13 bases of the junction unmatched. Germline V gene lookup returns CDR1 MNHEY and CDR2 SMNVEV (reference sequence). CDR3 nucleotide sequence: TGTGCCACCCGGGATCTAGCGGGAGGGCCTGGAGATACGCAGTATTTT. Protein: CATRDLAGGPGDTQYF.

This clonotype was seen at least ten times. V usage is TRBV5-1 and J usage is TRBJ2-3, with TRBD2 matching over 8 bases. Germline V gene sequence: CDR1 SGHRS, CDR2 YFSETQ. The V segment lost 4 bases and the J segment 3 bases; nucleotides outside the gene matches: 7. This CDR3 has 15 amino acids. The CDR3 DNA reads TGCGCCAGCAGCGGAACCGGGACTAGAACAGATACGCAGTATTTT. This codes for CASSGTGTRTDTQYF. The full variable domain, rest sourced from reference TRBV5-1 and TRBJ2-3, is KAGVTQTPRYLIKTRGQQVTLSCSPISGHRSVSWYQQTPGQGLQFLFEYFSETQRNKGNFPGRFSGRQFSNSRSEMNVSTLELGDSALYLCASSGTGTRTDTQYFGPGTRLTVL.

The chain carries TRBV30 and TRBJ2-2, with D tentatively TRBD1 (5 bases). CDR1 and CDR2 from the germline V gene are GTSNPN and SVGIG (reference sequence). V lost 3 bases, J lost 9 bases, and 14 bases lay in between. This CDR3 contains 13 residues. The CDR3 region has the DNA TGTGCCTGGAGGGGGCAGGGCGCGAGGGAGCTGTTTTTT. Amino acids: CAWRGQGARELFF.

This clonotype was seen only a few times. The chain joins TRBV7-2 to TRBJ2-1; D is ambiguous. The CDR3 is made up of 15 amino acids. Trimming took off 1 base at V and 0 bases at J, with 7 bases between the two ends. Germline V gene data show CDR1 as SGHTA and CDR2 as FQGNSA. The CDR3 DNA is TGTGCCAGCAGCTTAGACGCTCCCTCCTACAATGAGCAGTTCTTC. It specifies CASSLDAPSYNEQFF.

This clonotype was found a few times. The chain couples TRBV28 to TRBJ2-1; 16 bases are a match to TRBD2. Germline V CDR1 and CDR2: MDHEN, SYDVKM. Trimming at V came to 5 bases and at J to 2 bases, leaving 9 bases not matched to a gene. This CDR3 has 19 amino acids. CDR3 region: CASSPTGTSGRAAYNEQFF. In nucleotides, the CDR3 is TGTGCCAGCAGTCCCACCGGGACTAGCGGGAGGGCCGCCTACAATGAGCAGTTCTTC.

In this sample, this clonotype turned up a few times. This chain links TRBV12-3 or TRBV12-4 with TRBJ1-5; D unclear. V lost 3 bases and J lost 6, with 3 bases in between. The CDR3 consists of 11 residues. CDR3 DNA: TGTGCCAGCAGTTTTGGTCAGCCCCAGCATTTT. Its protein product is CASSFGQPQHF.

This clonotype was seen a handful of times. The chain is built from TRBV11-2 and TRBJ2-2, with TRBD2 matching over 7 bases. CDR1 and CDR2 (germline): SGHAT, FQNNGV. The CDR3 is 15 residues long. V gave up 8 bases and J gave up 4 bases; unmatched junction bases: 10. The CDR3 loop is CASATISGLTGELFF. CDR3 coding DNA: TGTGCCAGCGCTACGATTAGCGGGCTCACCGGGGAGCTGTTTTTT. The whole variable domain, filled in from reference TRBV11-2 and TRBJ2-2, reads EAGVAQSPRYKIIEKRQSVAFWCNPISGHATLYWYQQILGQGPKLLIQFQNNGVVDDSQLPKDRFSAERLKGVDSTLKIQPAKLEDSAVYLCASATISGLTGELFFGEGSRLTVL.

This clonotype showed up just a few times. The chain employs TRBV28 and TRBJ2-1; the D is unclear. Germline lookup yields CDR1 MDHEN and CDR2 SYDVKM. The CDR3 sequence is 12 residues long. V lost 3 bases and J lost 8, with 8 bases in between. The CDR3 DNA reads TGTGCCAGCAGTTTTCTTGGGCATGAGCAGTTCTTC. Translating it yields CASSFLGHEQFF.

This clonotype appeared many times. The rearrangement links TRBV6-1 to TRBJ1-2; no definite D call. Per germline, CDR1 MNHNS and CDR2 SASEGT. The CDR3 sequence is 15 residues long. V lost 1 base, J lost 8 bases, and 17 bases lay in between. CDR3 coding DNA: TGTGCCAGCAGTGAAGAACCGGGCTCGGGGAGCGGCTACACCTTC. Amino acids: CASSEEPGSGSGYTF.

This clonotype has a handful of counts. This chain's CDR3 is CASSLEDRDTGELFF. CDR3 DNA: TGTGCCAGCAGCCTAGAGGACAGGGATACCGGGGAGCTGTTTTTT. V usage is TRBV4-2 and J usage is TRBJ2-2, with 8 bases identical to TRBD1. The CDR3 sequence is 15 residues long. V shed 4 bases, J shed 5 bases, and the junction held 6 bases outside the gene matches. Germline CDR1 LGHNA, CDR2 YNFKEQ.